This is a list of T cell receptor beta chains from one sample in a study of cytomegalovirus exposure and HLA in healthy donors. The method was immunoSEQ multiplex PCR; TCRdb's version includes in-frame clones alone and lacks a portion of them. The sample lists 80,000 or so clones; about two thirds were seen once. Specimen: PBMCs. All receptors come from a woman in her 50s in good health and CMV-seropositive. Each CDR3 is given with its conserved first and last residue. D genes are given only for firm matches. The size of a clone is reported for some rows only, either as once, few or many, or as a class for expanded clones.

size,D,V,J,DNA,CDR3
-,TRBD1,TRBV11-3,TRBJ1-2,TGTGCCAGCAGCTTAAGCGGACAGGGAAAATTCTATGGCTACACCTTC,CASSLSGQGKFYGYTF
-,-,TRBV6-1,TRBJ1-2,TGTGCCAGCAGTGCCCGACAGTACTCAGCTAACTATGGCTACACCTTC,CASSARQYSANYGYTF
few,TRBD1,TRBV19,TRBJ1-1,TGTGCCAGTAGTACGGACAGGGGGGACACTGAAGCTTTCTTT,CASSTDRGDTEAFF
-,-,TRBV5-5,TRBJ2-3,TGTGCCAGCATGACACCAATAATGTCTACGTCGACAGATACGCAGTATTTT,CASMTPIMSTSTDTQYF
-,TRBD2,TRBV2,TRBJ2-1,TGTGCCAGCAGTGAGGGCGGGGGGGCCGGTGAGCAGTTCTTC,CASSEGGGAGEQFF
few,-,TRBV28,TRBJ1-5,TGTGCCAGCAGTTTTGGAGCCAATCAGCCCCAGCATTTT,CASSFGANQPQHF
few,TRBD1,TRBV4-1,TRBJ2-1,TGCGCCAGCAGCCAAGTTCTAGGGGGATGGGGGGACAGGGAATCTGAGCAGTTCTTC,CASSQVLGGWGDRESEQFF
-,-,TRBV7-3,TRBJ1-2,TGTGCCAGCAGCGAACAGGGATGGTATGGCTACACCTTC,CASSEQGWYGYTF
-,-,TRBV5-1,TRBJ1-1,TGCGCCAGCAGCTTACAACCCATGAACACTGAAGCTTTCTTT,CASSLQPMNTEAFF
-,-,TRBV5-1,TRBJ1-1,TGCGCCAGCAGCTCAGCCCAGGGGCGCAACACTGAAGCTTTCTTT,CASSSAQGRNTEAFF
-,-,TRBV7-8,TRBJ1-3,TGTGCCAGCAGCATTCCAGGGTCCGGAAACACCATATATTTT,CASSIPGSGNTIYF
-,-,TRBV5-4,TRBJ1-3,TGTGCCAGCAGCTTTATGGGAGGGACTGGAAACACCATATATTTT,CASSFMGGTGNTIYF
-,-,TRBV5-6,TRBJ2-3,TGTGCCAGCAGCTTGGGGACAACAGATACGCAGTATTTT,CASSLGTTDTQYF
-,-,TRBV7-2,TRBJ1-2,TGTGCCACCCCAGGGCACCTCAACTATGGCTACACCTTC,CATPGHLNYGYTF
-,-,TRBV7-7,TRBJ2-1,TGTGCTAGCAGCTTTGGTACGGGCAATGAGCAGTTCTTC,CASSFGTGNEQFF
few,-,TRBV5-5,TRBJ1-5,TGTGCCAGCAGCACAACCAGGGATCAGCCCCAGCATTTT,CASSTTRDQPQHF
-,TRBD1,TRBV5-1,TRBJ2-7,TGCGCCAGCAGTCGGGACAGAGACTACGAGCAGTACTTC,CASSRDRDYEQYF
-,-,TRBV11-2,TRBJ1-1,TGTGCCAGCAGCTTAGGCAGTTTTCCACGCACTGAAGCTTTCTTT,CASSLGSFPRTEAFF
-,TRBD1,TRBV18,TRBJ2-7,TGTGCCAGCCGGACAGGAAGAGTCGCCTACGAGCAGTACTTC,CASRTGRVAYEQYF
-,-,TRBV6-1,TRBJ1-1,TGTGCCACCAGAGGGGGCACTGAAGCTTTCTTT,CATRGGTEAFF
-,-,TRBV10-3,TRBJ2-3,TGTGCCATCAGTGGCGCAGATACGCAGTATTTT,CAISGADTQYF
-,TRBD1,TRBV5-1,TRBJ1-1,TGCGCCAGCAGCAACGGGGACAGGGCTGTGCCTGAAGCTTTCTTT,CASSNGDRAVPEAFF
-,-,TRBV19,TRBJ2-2,TGTGCCAGTAGTACGGGGATAGCATTAAGCACCGGGGAGCTGTTTTTT,CASSTGIALSTGELFF
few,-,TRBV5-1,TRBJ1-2,TGCGCCAGCAGCTTGGGGCAGGGCCTAAATGGCTACACCTTC,CASSLGQGLNGYTF
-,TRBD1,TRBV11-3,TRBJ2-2,TGTGCCAGCAGCTCGCTTTGGGACAGCACCGGGGAGCTGTTTTTT,CASSSLWDSTGELFF
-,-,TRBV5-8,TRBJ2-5,TGTGCCAGCAGCTTCGGAGGGGTAGACGGGGAGACCCAGTACTTC,CASSFGGVDGETQYF
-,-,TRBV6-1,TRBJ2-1,TGTGCCAGCAGTGCCAGGGGTGAGCAGTTCTTC,CASSARGEQFF
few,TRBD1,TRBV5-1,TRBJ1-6,TGCGCCAGCAGCTTGCTAGCGGGACAGTCAAATTCACCCCTCCACTTT,CASSLLAGQSNSPLHF
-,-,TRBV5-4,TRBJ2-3,TGTGCCAGCAGCCTGGAGGTGTCGGGGAGCACAGATACGCAGTATTTT,CASSLEVSGSTDTQYF
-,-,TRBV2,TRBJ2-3,TGTGCCAGCAATCAGTTTGATCGCACAGATACGCAGTATTTT,CASNQFDRTDTQYF
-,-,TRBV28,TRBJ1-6,TGTGCCAGCAGTCCCTCAGGGGCCGCCTATAATTCACCCCTCCACTTT,CASSPSGAAYNSPLHF
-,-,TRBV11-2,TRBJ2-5,TGTGCCAGCAGCTTTAGGGGGGGTCTCCAAGAGACCCAGTACTTC,CASSFRGGLQETQYF
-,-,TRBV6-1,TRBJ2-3,TGTGCCAGCACGCAGGGCCTTACAGATACGCAGTATTTT,CASTQGLTDTQYF
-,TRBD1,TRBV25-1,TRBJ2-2,TGTGCCAGCAGTAGTCTCAGGGGGCCTTCAAAAAACACCGGGGAGCTGTTTTTT,CASSSLRGPSKNTGELFF
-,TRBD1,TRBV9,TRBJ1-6,TGTGCCAGCAGCCCCAACCAGGGGGTTAATTCACCCCTCCACTTT,CASSPNQGVNSPLHF
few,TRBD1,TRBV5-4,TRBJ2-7,TGTGCCAGCAGCTTGGGGACAGGGGGCGCCTACGAGCAGTACTTC,CASSLGTGGAYEQYF
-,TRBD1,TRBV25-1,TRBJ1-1,TGTGCCAGCAGTGAAGGAGGTAGGGGGCATAAAATGAACACTGAAGCTTTCTTT,CASSEGGRGHKMNTEAFF
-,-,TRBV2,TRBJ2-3,TGTGCCAGCAGTCTCCGGGGGGCGAGTGCAGATACGCAGTATTTT,CASSLRGASADTQYF
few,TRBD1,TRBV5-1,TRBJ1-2,TGCGCCAGCAGCGCTGACAGGGTTGGCTACACCTTC,CASSADRVGYTF
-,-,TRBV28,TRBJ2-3,TGTGCCAGCAGTCGAAGGGACTTTAGCACAGATACGCAGTATTTT,CASSRRDFSTDTQYF
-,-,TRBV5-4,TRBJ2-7,TGTGCCAGCAGAGGGTTGGGGGCGTACGAGCAGTACTTC,CASRGLGAYEQYF
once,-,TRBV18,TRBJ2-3,TGTGCCAGCTCACCACGAGGGAGCGCAGATACGCAGTATTTT,CASSPRGSADTQYF
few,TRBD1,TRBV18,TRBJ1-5,TGTGCCAGCTCACCAACGGACAGGAATCAGCCCCAGCATTTT,CASSPTDRNQPQHF
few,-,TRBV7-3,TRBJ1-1,TGTGCCAGCAGCTTAAATCCCCTTGGGGCGAACACTGAAGCTTTCTTT,CASSLNPLGANTEAFF
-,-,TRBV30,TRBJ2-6,TGTGCCTGGAGTGTAAAGGGAGGAGGGGCCAACGTCCTGACTTTC,CAWSVKGGGANVLTF